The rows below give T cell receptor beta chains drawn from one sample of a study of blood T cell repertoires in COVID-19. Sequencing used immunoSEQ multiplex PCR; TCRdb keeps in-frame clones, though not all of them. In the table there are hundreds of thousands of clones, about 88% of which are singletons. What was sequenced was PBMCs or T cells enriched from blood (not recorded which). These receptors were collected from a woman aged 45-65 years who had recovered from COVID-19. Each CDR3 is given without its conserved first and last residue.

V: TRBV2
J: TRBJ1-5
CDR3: ASRMGQISNQPQH

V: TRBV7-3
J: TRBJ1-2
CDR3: ASSPTGGLGYGYT

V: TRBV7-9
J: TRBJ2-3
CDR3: ASSFGTSGRKTDTQY

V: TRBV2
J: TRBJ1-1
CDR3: ASNMDRGTEAF

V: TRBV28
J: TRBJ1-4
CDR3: ASKPGHPNEKLF

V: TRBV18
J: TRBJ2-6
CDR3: ASSPSQGSGANVLT

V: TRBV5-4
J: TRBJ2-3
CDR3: ASSSGGGRLAADTQY

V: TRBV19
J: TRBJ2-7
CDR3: ASSTGTGSSYEQY

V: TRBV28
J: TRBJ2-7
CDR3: ASRGRGGYEQY

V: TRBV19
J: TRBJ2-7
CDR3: ASSIAQPGLAIYEQY

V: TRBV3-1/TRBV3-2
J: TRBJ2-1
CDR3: ASRTNTYNEQF

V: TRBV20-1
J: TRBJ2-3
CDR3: SAASTDTQY

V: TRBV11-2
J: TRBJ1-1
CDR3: ASSLEGTGNTEAF

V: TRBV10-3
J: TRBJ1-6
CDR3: AISAENSPLH

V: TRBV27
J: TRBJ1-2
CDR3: ASGFSTEPNNYGYT

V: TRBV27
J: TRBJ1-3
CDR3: ASSLGGSGNTIY

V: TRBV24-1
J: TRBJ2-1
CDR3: ATSEGVYNEQF

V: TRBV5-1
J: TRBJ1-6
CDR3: ASSLSGVGSPLH

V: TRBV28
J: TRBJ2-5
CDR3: ASTPVGQGDETQY

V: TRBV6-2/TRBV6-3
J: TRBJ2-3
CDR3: ASSKDRGWSDTQY

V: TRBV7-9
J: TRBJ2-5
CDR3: ASSLEGDWTQY

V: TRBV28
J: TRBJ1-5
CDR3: ASSWTSPNQPQH

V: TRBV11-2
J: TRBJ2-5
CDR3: ASSLDLTAGTQY

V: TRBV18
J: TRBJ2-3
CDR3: ASSPAGEITDTQY

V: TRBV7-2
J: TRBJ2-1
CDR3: ASSPGLAGGPMSEQF

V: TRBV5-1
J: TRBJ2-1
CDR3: ASSLLASAGGPNEQF

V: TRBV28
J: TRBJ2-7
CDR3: ASSMGGSLNEQY

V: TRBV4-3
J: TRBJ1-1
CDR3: ASSPGNGANTEAF

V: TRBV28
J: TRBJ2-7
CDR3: ASSLEGGKY

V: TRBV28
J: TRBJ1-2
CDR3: ASSSDRGANYGYT

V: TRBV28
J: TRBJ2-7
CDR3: ASRPSGSSGEQY

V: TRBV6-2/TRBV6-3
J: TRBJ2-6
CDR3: ASSASLGANVLT

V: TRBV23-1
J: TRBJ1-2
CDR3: ASRADRVIFGYT

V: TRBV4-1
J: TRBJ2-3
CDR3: ASSQAGGRTDTQY

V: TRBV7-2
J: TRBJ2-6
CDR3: ASSLAGTGTGANVLT

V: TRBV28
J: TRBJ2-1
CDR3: ASSLGRSSYNEQF

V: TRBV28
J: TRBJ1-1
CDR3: ASSYTTVSVVAF